Below, one T cell receptor (beta chain) is given with its context. This sample includes further DNA sequences coding for the same CDR3. The source of the sample is a study of blood T cell repertoires in COVID-19. Study background: The study drew acute and convalescent COVID-19 samples from the United States, Italy and Spain. Sources were T cells, B-cell-depleted T cells, or PBMCs; the material itself was cDNA or gDNA.

As originally analysed: Reference gene primer amplification gave estimated nucleated cell counts. The protocol was immunoSEQ multiplex PCR, while the TCRdb copy is restricted to in-frame clones and leaves out a portion. V and J calls and clone size are as listed in that table; D and trimming were resolved from the DNA. The sample lists more than 95,000 clones, approximately 91% seen once, with 5.1% in the top ten. V lost 1 base and J lost 7; bases outside the gene matches: 0. This CDR3 comprises 15 residues. The germline CDR1 and CDR2 sequences are MGHRA and YSYEKL. The clonotype originates from a human donor in a cohort sampled during active COVID-19. The V and J genes are TRBV4-1 and TRBJ2-1; 14 bases line up with TRBD2. Material: peripheral blood. CDR3 in DNA: TGCGCCAGCAGCCAAGGACTAGCGGGAGGGAATGAGCAGTTCTTC. It codes for CASSQGLAGGNEQFF.